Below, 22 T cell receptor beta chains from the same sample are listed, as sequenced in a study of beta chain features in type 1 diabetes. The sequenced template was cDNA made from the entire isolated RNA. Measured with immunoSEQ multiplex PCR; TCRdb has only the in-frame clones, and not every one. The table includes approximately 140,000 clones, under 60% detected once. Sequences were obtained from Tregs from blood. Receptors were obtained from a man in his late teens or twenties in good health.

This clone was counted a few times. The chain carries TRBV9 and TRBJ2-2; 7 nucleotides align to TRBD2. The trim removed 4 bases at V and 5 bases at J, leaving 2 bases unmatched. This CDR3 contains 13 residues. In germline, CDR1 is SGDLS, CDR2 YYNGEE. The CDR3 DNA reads TGTGCCAGCAGCCCCGGGGGGACCGGGGAGCTGTTTTTT. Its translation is CASSPGGTGELFF.

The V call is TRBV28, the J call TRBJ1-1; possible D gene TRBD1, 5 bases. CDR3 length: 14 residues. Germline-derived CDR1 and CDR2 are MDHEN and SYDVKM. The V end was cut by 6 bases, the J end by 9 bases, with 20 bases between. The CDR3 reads CASRLTPLGGKAFF. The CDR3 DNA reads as TGTGCCAGCAGGCTAACCCCGTTGGGGGGGAAAGCTTTCTTT.

CDR3 in DNA: TGCGCCAGCAGCCGGCAGGGGGACAACTATGGCTACACCTTC. This codes for CASSRQGDNYGYTF. This chain connects TRBV5-1 to TRBJ1-2, with 7 bases lining up with TRBD1. V was pared by 4 bases and J by 2 bases, with 5 bases of the junction left unmatched. The CDR3 length is 14 residues. CDR1 SGHRS and CDR2 YFSETQ come from the germline V gene.

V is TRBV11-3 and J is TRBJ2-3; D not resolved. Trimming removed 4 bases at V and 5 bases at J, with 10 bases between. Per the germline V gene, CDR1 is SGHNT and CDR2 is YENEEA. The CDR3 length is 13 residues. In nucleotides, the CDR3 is TGTGCCAGCAGCTCACATACGGGAGATACGCAGTATTTT. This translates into CASSSHTGDTQYF.

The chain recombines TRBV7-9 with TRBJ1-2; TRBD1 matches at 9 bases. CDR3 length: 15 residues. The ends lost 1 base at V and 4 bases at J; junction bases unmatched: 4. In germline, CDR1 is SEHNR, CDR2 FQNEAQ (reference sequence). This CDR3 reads CASSLVGTGPYGYTF. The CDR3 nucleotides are TGTGCCAGCAGCTTAGTTGGGACAGGGCCCTATGGCTACACCTTC.

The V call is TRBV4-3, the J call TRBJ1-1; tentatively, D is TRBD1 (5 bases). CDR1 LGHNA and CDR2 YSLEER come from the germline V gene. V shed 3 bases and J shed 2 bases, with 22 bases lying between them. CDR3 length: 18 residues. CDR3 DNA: TGCGCCAGCAGCCACACCGGGGGAACGGGGCAGCATAACACTGAAGCTTTCTTT. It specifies CASSHTGGTGQHNTEAFF.

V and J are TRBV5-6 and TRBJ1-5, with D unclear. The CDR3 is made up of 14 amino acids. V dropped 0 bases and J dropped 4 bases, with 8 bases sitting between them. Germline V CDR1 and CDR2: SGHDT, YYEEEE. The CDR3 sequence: CASSLGGRNQPQHF. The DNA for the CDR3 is TGTGCCAGCAGCTTGGGAGGGCGTAATCAGCCCCAGCATTTT.

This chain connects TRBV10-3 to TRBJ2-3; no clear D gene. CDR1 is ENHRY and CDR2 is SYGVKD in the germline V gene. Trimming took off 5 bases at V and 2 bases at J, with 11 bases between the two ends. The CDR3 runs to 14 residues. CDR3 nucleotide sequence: TGTGCCATCAGTCCGACAATACCCACAGATACGCAGTATTTT. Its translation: CAISPTIPTDTQYF.

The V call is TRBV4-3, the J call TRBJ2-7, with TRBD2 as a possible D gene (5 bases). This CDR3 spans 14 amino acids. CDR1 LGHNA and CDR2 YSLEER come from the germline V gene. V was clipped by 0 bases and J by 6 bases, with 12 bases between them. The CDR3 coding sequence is TGCGCCAGCAGCCAAGAGCGGGTTTGGGGCGAGCAGTACTTC. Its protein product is CASSQERVWGEQYF.

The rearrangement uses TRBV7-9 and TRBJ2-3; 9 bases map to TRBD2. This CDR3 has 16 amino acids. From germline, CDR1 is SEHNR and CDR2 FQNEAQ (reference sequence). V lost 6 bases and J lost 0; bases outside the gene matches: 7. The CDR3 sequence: CASSSKLAGSTDTQYF. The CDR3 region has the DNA TGTGCCAGCAGTTCCAAACTAGCGGGTAGCACAGATACGCAGTATTTT.

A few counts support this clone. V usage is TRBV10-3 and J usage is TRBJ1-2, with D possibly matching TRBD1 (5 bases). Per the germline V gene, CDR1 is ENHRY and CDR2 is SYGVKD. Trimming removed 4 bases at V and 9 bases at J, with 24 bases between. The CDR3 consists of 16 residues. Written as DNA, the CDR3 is TGTGCCATCAGTGTTGGAGGGGCGGGAGCGTATGGTAGCTACACCTTC. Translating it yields CAISVGGAGAYGSYTF.

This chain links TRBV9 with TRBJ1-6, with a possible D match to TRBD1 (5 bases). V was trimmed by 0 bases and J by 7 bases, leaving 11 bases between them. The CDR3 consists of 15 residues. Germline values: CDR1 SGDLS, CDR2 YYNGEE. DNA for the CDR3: TGTGCCAGCAGCGTAGGGGGACTCCCCAATTCACCCCTCCACTTT. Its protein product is CASSVGGLPNSPLHF.

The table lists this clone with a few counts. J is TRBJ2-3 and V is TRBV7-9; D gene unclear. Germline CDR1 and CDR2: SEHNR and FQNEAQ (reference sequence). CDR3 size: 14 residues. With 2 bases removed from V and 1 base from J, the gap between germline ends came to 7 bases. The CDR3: CASSLSGGTDTQYF. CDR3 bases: TGTGCCAGCAGCTTATCCGGAGGCACAGATACGCAGTATTTT.

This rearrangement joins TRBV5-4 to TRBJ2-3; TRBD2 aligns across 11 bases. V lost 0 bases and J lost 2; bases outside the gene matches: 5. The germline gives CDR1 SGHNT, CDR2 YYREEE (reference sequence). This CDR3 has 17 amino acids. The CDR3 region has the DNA TGTGCCAGCAGCTTGGCGGGTAGCGGGAGGGCCACAGATACGCAGTATTTT. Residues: CASSLAGSGRATDTQYF.

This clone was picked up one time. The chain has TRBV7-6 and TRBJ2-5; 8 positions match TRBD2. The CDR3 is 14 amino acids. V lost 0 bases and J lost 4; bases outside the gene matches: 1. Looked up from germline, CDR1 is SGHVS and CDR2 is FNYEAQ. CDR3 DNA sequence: TGTGCCAGCAGCTTAGCCGGGAGGGCAGAGACCCAGTACTTC. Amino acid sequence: CASSLAGRAETQYF. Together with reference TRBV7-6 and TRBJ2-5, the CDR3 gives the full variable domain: GAGVSQSPRYKVTKRGQDVALRCDPISGHVSLYWYRQALGQGPEFLTYFNYEAQQDKSGLPNDRFSAERPEGSISTLTIQRTEQRDSAMYRCASSLAGRAETQYFGPGTRLLVL.

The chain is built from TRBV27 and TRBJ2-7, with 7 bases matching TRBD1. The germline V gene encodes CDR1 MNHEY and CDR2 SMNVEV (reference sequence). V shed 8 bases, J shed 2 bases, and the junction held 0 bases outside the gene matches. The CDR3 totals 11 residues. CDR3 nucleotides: TGTGCCAGCCAGGGGGCCTACGAGCAGTACTTC. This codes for CASQGAYEQYF.

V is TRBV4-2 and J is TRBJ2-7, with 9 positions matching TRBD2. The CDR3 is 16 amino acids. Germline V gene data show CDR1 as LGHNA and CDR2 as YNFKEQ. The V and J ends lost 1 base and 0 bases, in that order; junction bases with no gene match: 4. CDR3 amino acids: CASSQAMGLASYEQYF. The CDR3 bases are TGTGCCAGCAGCCAAGCAATGGGACTAGCCTCCTACGAGCAGTACTTC.

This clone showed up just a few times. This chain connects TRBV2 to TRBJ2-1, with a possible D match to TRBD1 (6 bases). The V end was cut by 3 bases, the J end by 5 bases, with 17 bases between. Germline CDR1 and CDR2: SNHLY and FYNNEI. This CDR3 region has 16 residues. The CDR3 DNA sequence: TGTGCCAGCAGTGATAAAGGGGGAGTTAAGGACAATGAGCAGTTCTTC. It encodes CASSDKGGVKDNEQFF.

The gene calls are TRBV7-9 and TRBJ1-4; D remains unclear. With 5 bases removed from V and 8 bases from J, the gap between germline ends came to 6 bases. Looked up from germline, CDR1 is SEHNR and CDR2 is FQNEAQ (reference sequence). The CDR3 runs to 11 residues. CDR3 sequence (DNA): TGTGCCAGCAGCCCCAGGGAAAAACTGTTTTTT. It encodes CASSPREKLFF.

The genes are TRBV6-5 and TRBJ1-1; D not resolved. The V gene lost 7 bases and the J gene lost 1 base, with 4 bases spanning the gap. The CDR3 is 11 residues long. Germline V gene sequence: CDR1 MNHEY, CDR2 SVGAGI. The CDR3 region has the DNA TGTGCCAGCACCGGGAACACTGAAGCTTTCTTT. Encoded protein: CASTGNTEAFF.

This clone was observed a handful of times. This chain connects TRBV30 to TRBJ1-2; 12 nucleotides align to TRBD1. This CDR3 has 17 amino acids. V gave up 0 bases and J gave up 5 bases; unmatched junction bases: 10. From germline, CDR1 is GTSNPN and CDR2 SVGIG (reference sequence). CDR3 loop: CAWSVPGQGAVGYGYTF. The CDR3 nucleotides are TGTGCCTGGAGTGTTCCGGGACAGGGGGCGGTTGGGTATGGCTACACCTTC. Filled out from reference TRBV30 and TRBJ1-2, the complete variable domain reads SQTIHQWPATLVQPVGSPLSLECTVEGTSNPNLYWYRQAAGRGLQLLFYSVGIGQISSEVPQNLSASRPQDRQFILSSKKLLLSDSGFYLCAWSVPGQGAVGYGYTFGSGTRLTVV.

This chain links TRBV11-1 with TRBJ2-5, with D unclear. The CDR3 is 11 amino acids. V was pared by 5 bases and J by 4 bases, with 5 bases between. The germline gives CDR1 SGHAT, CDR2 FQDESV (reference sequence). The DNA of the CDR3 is TGTGCCAGCAGCGAGGTAGAGACCCAGTACTTC. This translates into CASSEVETQYF.